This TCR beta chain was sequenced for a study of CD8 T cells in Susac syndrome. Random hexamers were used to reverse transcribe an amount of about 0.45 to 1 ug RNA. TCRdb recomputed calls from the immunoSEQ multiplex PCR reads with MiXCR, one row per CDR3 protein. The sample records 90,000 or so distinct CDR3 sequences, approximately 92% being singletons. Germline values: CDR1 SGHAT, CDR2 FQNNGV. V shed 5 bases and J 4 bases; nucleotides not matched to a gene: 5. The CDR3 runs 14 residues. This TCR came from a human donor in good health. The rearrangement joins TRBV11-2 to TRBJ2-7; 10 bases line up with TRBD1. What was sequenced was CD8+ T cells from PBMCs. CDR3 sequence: CASSPDRGMYEQYF. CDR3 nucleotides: TGTGCCAGCAGCCCGGACAGGGGGATGTACGAGCAGTACTTC.